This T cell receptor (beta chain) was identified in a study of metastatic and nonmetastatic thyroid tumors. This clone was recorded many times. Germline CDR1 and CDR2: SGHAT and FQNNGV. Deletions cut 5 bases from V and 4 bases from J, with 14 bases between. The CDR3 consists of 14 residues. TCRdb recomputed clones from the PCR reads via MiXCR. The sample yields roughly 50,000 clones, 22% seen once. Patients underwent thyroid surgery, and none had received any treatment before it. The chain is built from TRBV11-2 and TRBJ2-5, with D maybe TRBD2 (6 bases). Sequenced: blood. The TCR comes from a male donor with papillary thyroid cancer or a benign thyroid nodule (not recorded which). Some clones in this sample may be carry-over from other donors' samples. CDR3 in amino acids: CASSPPGLRETQYF. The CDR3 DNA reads TGTGCCAGCAGCCCCCCGGGACTCCGAGAGACCCAGTACTTC.